A single sample is the source of the 18 T cell receptor beta chains below, sequenced in a study of T-cell reconstitution after alpha-beta-depleted transplantation in children (dated by TCRdb to between 2015 and 2016). The library relied on PCR. Sequencing took place on an Illumina HiSeq 2500. TCR library preparation used molecular barcoding, with unique molecular identifiers applied to normalize quantification of the TCRbeta repertoire. The public sequencing data were trimmed at Q25 with fastp and processed into clonotypes with MiXCR by TCRdb, which kept only in-frame beta chains. Each entry is one CDR3 protein sequence, shown with its most common DNA and genes. The sample table holds about a million distinct CDR3 sequences, of which roughly 29% were seen once. Roughly 28% of the sample is in the top ten clones. The sample's treatment or condition label, in plain terms: allogeneic hematopoietic cell transplantation with graft depleted of TCRalphabeta T cells and CD19 B cells.

Source: PBMCs, mostly from graft donor cells, taken 360 days after TCRalphabeta/CD19-depleted stem cell transplant. These receptors originate from a boy younger than two who had a stem cell transplant for SCID, so the T cells may come from the graft donor.

The V gene is TRBV5-5, the J gene TRBJ2-5, with D maybe TRBD1 (6 bases). V was trimmed by 3 bases and J by 5 bases, leaving 14 bases between them. CDR1 and CDR2 (germline): SGHKS, YYEKEE (reference sequence). The CDR3 contains 14 residues. The CDR3 coding sequence is TGTGCCAGCAGCTCTACGACAGGTTGGGAGACCCAGTACTTC. Protein sequence: CASSSTTGWETQYF.

The V and J genes are TRBV5-6 and TRBJ2-3, with no clear D. The CDR3 runs to 12 residues. V shed 3 bases and J shed 9 bases, with 11 bases lying between them. The V gene's germline CDR1 is SGHDT and CDR2 YYEEEE. CDR3 region: CASSSRLGTQYF. The CDR3 bases are TGTGCCAGCAGCTCCCGGTTGGGGACGCAGTATTTT.

This rearrangement joins TRBV12-3 or TRBV12-4 to TRBJ2-7; TRBD1 matches 7 bases. V was pared by 6 bases and J by 4 bases, with 9 bases of the junction left unmatched. This CDR3 is built from 14 residues. CDR3 bases: TGTGCCAGCAGCCTGACAGGGATGGGGTACGAGCAGTACTTC. It yields the protein CASSLTGMGYEQYF.

This chain joins TRBV6-5 and TRBJ1-5; no clear D. V was clipped by 2 bases and J by 3 bases, with 8 bases between them. The CDR3 is 14 amino acids. Germline V gene sequence: CDR1 MNHEY, CDR2 SVGAGI. CDR3 bases: TGTGCCAGCAGTTACGGCAGGAACAATCAGCCCCAGCATTTT. It encodes CASSYGRNNQPQHF.

The chain joins TRBV20-1 to TRBJ2-3, with TRBD2 identical over 9 bases. Germline V gene data show CDR1 as DFQATT and CDR2 as SNEGSKA (reference sequence). This CDR3 contains 17 residues. V was pared by 0 bases and J by 2 bases, with 9 bases of the junction left unmatched. This CDR3 reads CSAREDGRGGPTDTQYF. The CDR3 DNA reads as TGCAGTGCTAGAGAGGATGGGCGGGGGGGCCCCACAGATACGCAGTATTTT.

The CDR3 region is CASSFSRYLPGEQYF. The CDR3 nucleotides are TGTGCCAGCAGTTTTTCCCGATATCTCCCGGGGGAGCAGTACTTC. The chain is built from TRBV28 and TRBJ2-7; weak D call: TRBD2 (5 bases). The germline CDR1 and CDR2 sequences are MDHEN and SYDVKM. The V gene lost 3 bases and the J gene lost 7 bases, with 19 bases spanning the gap. CDR3 length: 15 residues.

This clonotype was recorded a few times. The chain uses TRBV5-5 and TRBJ2-1; no reliable D call. The length of the CDR3 is 15 residues. Germline CDR1 is SGHKS and CDR2 is YYEKEE (reference sequence). The V end lost 0 bases, the J end lost 4 bases, and 11 bases lay between the germline ends. CDR3 amino acids: CASSLVPELYNEQFF. As DNA, the CDR3 is TGTGCCAGCAGCTTGGTACCGGAGCTATACAATGAGCAGTTCTTC.

This chain joins TRBV12-3 or TRBV12-4 and TRBJ2-5; possibly TRBD2 for D (6 bases). The CDR3 length is 14 residues. Trimming shortened V by 8 bases and J by 6 bases, and 19 bases separated the two germline ends. The DNA for the CDR3 is TGTGCCAGCGGACGAGGAGGGGTGGGGAAGACCCAGTACTTC. Residues: CASGRGGVGKTQYF.

The chain has TRBV3-1 and TRBJ2-5; a weak D match, TRBD2 (5 bases). Germline values: CDR1 LGHDT, CDR2 YNNKEL (reference sequence). The V gene lost 3 bases and the J gene lost 5 bases, with 16 bases spanning the gap. The CDR3 totals 15 residues. CDR3 in DNA: TGTGCCAGCAGCCAGGATACGGCGGCGGGTGAGACCCAGTACTTC. Amino acids: CASSQDTAAGETQYF.

The CDR3 reads CASSQVVRGLSTDTQYF. The CDR3 bases are TGCGCCAGCAGCCAAGTGGTGAGGGGACTAAGCACAGATACGCAGTATTTT. V gene TRBV4-1 combines with J gene TRBJ2-3; 7 nucleotides align to TRBD2. There are 17 residues in the CDR3. The germline CDR1 and CDR2 sequences are MGHRA and YSYEKL. V shed 1 base, J shed 0 bases, and the junction held 7 bases outside the gene matches.

This chain joins TRBV18 and TRBJ2-5; D perhaps matches TRBD2 (6 bases). V lost 2 bases and J 5 bases, leaving 18 bases between the germline ends. This CDR3 is 16 amino acids long. Germline lookup yields CDR1 KGHSH and CDR2 LQKENI. The CDR3 DNA sequence: TGTGCCAGCTCACCAGACCGAAGGGGAGGTGGGGAGACCCAGTACTTC. Translating gives CASSPDRRGGGETQYF.

This clonotype was counted once. The chain combines TRBV6-2 or TRBV6-3 with TRBJ1-5, with D possibly matching TRBD1 (5 bases). Deletions cut 4 bases from V and 3 bases from J, with 19 bases between. Germline V CDR1 and CDR2: MNHEY, SVGEGT. The length of the CDR3 is 17 residues. CDR3 region: CASSWSTTGGYNQPQHF. CDR3 sequence (DNA): TGTGCCAGCAGTTGGTCTACAACCGGGGGTTACAATCAGCCCCAGCATTTT.

This clonotype was recorded a few times. This chain connects TRBV27 to TRBJ2-6; tentatively, D is TRBD1 or TRBD2 (6 bases each). The length of the CDR3 is 16 residues. Germline V lookup: CDR1 MNHEY, CDR2 SMNVEV (reference sequence). Trimming removed 2 bases from V and 2 bases from J, with 10 bases in between. The CDR3 sequence: CASSLHREAGANVLTF. CDR3 bases: TGTGCCAGCAGTTTACACAGGGAGGCTGGGGCCAACGTCCTGACTTTC.

The chain has TRBV9 and TRBJ1-1; TRBD1 might be the D (5 bases). With 0 bases removed from V and 3 bases from J, the gap between germline ends came to 12 bases. The CDR3 runs to 15 residues. Germline lookup yields CDR1 SGDLS and CDR2 YYNGEE. The CDR3 protein is CASSVVGLGDTEAFF. The DNA of the CDR3 is TGTGCCAGCAGCGTAGTCGGGTTGGGGGACACTGAAGCTTTCTTT.

This clonotype was recorded at least ten times. The V gene is TRBV28, the J gene TRBJ1-2; D might be TRBD1 (6 bases). This CDR3 contains 14 residues. V was cut by 4 bases and J by 4 bases, with 13 bases left in between. Germline CDR1 and CDR2: MDHEN and SYDVKM. The CDR3 here is CASSSSGVAYGYTF. CDR3 sequence (DNA): TGTGCCAGCAGTTCCTCAGGGGTGGCCTATGGCTACACCTTC.

V and J are TRBV4-1 and TRBJ2-7; no clear D. Deletions cut 4 bases from V and 5 bases from J, with 15 bases between. The germline gives CDR1 MGHRA, CDR2 YSYEKL. There are 14 residues in the CDR3. In nucleotides, the CDR3 is TGCGCCAGCAGCCCCCTAGGCCCTCTGGACGAGCAGTACTTC. This encodes CASSPLGPLDEQYF.

Only a few counts were recorded for this clonotype. This chain uses TRBV6-1 with TRBJ1-1; unclear D gene. This CDR3 comprises 15 residues. V gave up 3 bases and J gave up 0 bases, with 11 bases separating them. Germline CDR1 reads MNHNS; CDR2 reads SASEGT. The CDR3 DNA sequence: TGTGCCAGCAGTGACAGGCCCGCTATGAACACTGAAGCTTTCTTT. Protein sequence: CASSDRPAMNTEAFF.

This clonotype was detected once. This sequence joins TRBV12-3 or TRBV12-4 and TRBJ2-3, with D possibly TRBD2 on 7 matching bases. V dropped 7 bases and J dropped 3 bases, with 17 bases sitting between them. This CDR3 comprises 15 residues. The CDR3 DNA sequence: TGTGCCAGCACCGTTGTAGGGGGAGGGACAGATACGCAGTATTTT. Protein: CASTVVGGGTDTQYF.